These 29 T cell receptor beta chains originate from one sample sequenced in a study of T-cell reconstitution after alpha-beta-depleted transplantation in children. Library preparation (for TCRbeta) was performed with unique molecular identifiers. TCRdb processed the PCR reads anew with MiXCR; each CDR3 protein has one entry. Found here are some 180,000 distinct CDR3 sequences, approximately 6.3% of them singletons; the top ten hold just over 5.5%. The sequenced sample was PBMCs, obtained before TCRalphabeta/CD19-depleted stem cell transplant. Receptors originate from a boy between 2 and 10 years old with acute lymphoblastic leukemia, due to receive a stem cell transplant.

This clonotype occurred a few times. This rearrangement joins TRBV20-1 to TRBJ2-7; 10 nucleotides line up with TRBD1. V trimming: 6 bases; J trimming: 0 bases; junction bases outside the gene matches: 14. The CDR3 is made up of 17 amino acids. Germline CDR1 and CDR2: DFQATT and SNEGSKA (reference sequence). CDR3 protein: CSAGGTGVSGSSYEQYF. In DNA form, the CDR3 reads TGCAGTGCCGGGGGGACAGGGGTGAGCGGGAGCTCCTACGAGCAGTACTTC.

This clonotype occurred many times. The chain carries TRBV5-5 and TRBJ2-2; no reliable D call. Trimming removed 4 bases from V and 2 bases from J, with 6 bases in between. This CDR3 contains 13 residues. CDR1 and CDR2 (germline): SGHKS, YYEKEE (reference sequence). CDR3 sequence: CASSQDNTGELFF. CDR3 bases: TGTGCCAGCAGCCAAGATAACACCGGGGAGCTGTTTTTT.

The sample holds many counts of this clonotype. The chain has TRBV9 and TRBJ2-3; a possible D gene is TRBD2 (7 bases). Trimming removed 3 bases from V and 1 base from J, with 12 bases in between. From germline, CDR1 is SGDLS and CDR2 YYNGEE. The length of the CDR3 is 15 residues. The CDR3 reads CASSAGGGGTDTQYF. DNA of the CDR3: TGTGCCAGCAGCGCGGGGGGCGGAGGCACAGATACGCAGTATTTT.

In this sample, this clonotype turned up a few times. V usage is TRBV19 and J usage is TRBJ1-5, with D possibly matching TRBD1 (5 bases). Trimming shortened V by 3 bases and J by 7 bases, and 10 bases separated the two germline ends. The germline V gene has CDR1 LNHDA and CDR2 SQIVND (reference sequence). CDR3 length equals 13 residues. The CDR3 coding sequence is TGTGCCAGTAGTATCGCCCAGGGCCAGCCCCAGCATTTT. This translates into CASSIAQGQPQHF. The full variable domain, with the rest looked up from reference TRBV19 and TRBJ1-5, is DGGITQSPKYLFRKEGQNVTLSCEQNLNHDAMYWYRQDPGQGLRLIYYSQIVNDFQKGDIAEGYSVSREKKESFPLTVTSAQKNPTAFYLCASSIAQGQPQHFGDGTRLSIL.

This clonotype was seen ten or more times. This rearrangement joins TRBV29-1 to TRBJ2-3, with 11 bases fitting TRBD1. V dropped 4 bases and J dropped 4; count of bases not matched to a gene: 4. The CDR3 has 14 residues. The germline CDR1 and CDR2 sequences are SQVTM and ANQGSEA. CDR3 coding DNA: TGCAGCGTTGGGACAGGGGGCAGCTCAGATACGCAGTATTTT. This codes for CSVGTGGSSDTQYF.

In DNA, the CDR3 is TGTGCCAGCAGAAACCTAGATAATTCACCCCTCCACTTT. Translated, it gives CASRNLDNSPLHF. V and J are TRBV3-1 and TRBJ1-6, with D hard to call. The CDR3 covers 13 residues. The V and J ends lost 6 bases and 5 bases respectively, with 8 bases between them. CDR1 is LGHDT and CDR2 is YNNKEL in the germline V gene (reference sequence). The variable domain in full, completed from reference TRBV3-1 and TRBJ1-6, reads DTAVSQTPKYLVTQMGNDKSIKCEQNLGHDTMYWYKQDSKKFLKIMFSYNNKELIINETVPNRFSPKSPDKAHLNLHINSLELGDSAVYFCASRNLDNSPLHFGNGTRLTVT.

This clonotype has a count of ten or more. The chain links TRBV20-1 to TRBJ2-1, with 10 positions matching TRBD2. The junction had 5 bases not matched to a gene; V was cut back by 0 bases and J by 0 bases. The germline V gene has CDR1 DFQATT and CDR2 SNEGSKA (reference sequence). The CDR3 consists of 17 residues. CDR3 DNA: TGCAGTGCTAGAGATCTAGCGGGGGAGTACTCCTACAATGAGCAGTTCTTC. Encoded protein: CSARDLAGEYSYNEQFF.

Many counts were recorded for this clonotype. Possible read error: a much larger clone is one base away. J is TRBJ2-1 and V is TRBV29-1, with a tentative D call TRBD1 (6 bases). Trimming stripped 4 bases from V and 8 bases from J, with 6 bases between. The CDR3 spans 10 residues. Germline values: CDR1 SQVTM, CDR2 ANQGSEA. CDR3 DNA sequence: TGCAGCGTTGCAGGGGATGAGCAGTTCTTC. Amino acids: CSVAGDEQFF.

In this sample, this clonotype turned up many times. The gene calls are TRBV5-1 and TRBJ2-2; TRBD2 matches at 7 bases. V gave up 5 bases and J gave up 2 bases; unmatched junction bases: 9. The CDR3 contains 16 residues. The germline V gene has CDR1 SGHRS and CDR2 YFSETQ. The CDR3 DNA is TGCGCCAGCAGAGGACGGCTAGCGGCTAACACCGGGGAGCTGTTTTTT. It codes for CASRGRLAANTGELFF.

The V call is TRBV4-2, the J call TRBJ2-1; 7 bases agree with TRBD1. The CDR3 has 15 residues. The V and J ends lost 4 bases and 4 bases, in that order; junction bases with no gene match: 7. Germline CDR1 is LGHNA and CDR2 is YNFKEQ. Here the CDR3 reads CASSRDRAMYNEQFF. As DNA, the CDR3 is TGTGCCAGCAGCCGAGACAGGGCTATGTACAATGAGCAGTTCTTC.

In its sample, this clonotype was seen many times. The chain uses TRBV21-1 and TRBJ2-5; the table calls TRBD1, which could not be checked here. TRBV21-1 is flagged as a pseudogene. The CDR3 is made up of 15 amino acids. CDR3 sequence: CASSAVEDRKETQYF. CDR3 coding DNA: TGTGCCAGCAGCGCGGTGGAGGACAGGAAAGAGACCCAGTACTTC.

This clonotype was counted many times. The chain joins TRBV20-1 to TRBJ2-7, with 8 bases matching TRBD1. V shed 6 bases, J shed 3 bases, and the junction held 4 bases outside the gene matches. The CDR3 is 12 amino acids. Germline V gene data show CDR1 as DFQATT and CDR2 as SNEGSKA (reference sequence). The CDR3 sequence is CSAYGQGYEQYF. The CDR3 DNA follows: TGCAGTGCCTATGGACAGGGCTACGAGCAGTACTTC.

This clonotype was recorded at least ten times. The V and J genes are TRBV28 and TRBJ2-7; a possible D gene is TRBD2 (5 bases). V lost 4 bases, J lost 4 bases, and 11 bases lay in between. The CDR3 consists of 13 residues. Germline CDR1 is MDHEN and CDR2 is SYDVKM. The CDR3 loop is CASSSHEGYEQYF. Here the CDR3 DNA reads TGTGCCAGCAGTTCGCACGAGGGTTACGAGCAGTACTTC.

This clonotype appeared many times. CDR3: CAIAPGLAETQYF. Written as DNA, the CDR3 is TGTGCCATTGCTCCGGGACTAGCAGAGACCCAGTACTTC. The rearrangement joins TRBV10-3 to TRBJ2-5, with 9 bases identical to TRBD2. CDR1 is ENHRY and CDR2 is SYGVKD in the germline V gene. Trimming at V came to 9 bases and at J to 4 bases, leaving 6 bases not matched to a gene. The CDR3 spans 13 residues.

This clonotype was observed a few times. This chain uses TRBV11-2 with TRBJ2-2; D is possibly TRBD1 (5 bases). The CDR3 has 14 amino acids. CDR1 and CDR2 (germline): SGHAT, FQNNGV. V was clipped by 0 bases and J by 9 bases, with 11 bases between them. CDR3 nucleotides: TGTGCCAGCAGCTTAGAAGGTTCAGGGAGGGAGCTGTTTTTT. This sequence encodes CASSLEGSGRELFF.

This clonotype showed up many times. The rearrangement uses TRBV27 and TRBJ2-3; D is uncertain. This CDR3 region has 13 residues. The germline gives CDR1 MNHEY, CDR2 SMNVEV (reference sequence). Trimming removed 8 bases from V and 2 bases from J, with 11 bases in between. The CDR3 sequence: CASSGGDTDTQYF. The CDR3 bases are TGTGCCAGCTCGGGTGGAGACACAGATACGCAGTATTTT.

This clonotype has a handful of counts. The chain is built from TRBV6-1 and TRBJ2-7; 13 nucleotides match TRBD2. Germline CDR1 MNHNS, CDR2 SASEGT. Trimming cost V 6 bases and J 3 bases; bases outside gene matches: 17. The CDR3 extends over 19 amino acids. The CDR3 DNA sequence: TGTGCCAGCAGCCTTCGCACCGGACTAGCGGGGGACACGGACTACGAGCAGTACTTC. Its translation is CASSLRTGLAGDTDYEQYF.

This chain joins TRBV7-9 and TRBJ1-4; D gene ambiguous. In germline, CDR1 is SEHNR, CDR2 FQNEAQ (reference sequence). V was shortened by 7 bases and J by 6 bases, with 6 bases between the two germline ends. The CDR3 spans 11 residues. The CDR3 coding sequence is TGTGCCAGCAAGGATGATGAAAAACTGTTTTTT. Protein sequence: CASKDDEKLFF. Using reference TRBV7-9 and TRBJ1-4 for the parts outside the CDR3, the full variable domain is DTGVSQNPRHKITKRGQNVTFRCDPISEHNRLYWYRQTLGQGPEFLTYFQNEAQLEKSRLLSDRFSAERPKGSFSTLEIQRTEQGDSAMYLCASKDDEKLFFGSGTQLSVL.

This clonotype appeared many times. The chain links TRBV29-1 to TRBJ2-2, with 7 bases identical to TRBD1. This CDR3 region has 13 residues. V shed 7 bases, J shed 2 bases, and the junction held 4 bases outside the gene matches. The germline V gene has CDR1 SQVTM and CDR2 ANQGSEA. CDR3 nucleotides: TGCAGCGGTAGGGACAGTAACACCGGGGAGCTGTTTTTT. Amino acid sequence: CSGRDSNTGELFF.

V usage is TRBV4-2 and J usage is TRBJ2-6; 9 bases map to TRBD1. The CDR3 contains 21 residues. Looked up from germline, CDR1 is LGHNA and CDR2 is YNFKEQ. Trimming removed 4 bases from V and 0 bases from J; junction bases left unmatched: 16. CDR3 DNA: TGTGCCAGCAGCCGAAAACCGGGACAGGGAGAAGTCAGCTCTGGGGCCAACGTCCTGACTTTC. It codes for CASSRKPGQGEVSSGANVLTF.

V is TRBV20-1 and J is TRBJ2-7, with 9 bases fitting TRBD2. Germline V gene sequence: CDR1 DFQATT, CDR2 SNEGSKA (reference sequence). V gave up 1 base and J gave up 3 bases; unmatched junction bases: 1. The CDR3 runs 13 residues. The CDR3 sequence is CSARGTSDYEQYF. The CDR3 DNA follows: TGCAGTGCTAGAGGGACTAGCGACTACGAGCAGTACTTC.

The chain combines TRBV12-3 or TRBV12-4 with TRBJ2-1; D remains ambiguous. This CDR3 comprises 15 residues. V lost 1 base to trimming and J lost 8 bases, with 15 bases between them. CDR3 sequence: CASSLVLPIVDEQFF. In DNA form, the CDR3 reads TGTGCCAGCAGTTTAGTCCTCCCTATAGTCGATGAGCAGTTCTTC.

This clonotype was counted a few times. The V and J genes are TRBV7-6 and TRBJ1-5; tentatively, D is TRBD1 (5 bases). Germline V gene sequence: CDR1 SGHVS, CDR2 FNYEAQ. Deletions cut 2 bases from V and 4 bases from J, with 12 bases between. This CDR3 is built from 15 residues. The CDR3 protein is CASSLSPGGNQPQHF. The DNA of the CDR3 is TGTGCCAGCAGCTTATCCCCGGGGGGTAATCAGCCCCAGCATTTT.

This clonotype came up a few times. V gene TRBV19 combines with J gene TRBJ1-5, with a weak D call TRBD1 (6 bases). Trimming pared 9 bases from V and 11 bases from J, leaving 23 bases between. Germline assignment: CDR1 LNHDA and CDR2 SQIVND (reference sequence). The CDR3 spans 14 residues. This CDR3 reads CASPQGPPIKAQHF. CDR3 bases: TGTGCCAGCCCACAGGGCCCTCCCATCAAGGCCCAGCATTTT.

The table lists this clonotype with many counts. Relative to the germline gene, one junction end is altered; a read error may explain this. As DNA, the CDR3 is TGTGCCAGCAGTGATCGGGGACTGTCCTTC. It specifies CASSDRGLSF. The rearrangement uses TRBV6-1 and TRBJ1-1; maybe TRBD1 (5 bases). CDR1 and CDR2 from the germline V gene are MNHNS and SASEGT. CDR3 length: 10 amino acids.

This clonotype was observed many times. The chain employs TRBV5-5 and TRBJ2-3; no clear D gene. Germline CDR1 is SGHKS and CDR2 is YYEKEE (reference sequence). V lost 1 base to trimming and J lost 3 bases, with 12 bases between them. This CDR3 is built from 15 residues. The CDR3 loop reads CASSLYGQPTDTQYF. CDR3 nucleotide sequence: TGTGCCAGCAGCTTGTATGGTCAGCCTACAGATACGCAGTATTTT.

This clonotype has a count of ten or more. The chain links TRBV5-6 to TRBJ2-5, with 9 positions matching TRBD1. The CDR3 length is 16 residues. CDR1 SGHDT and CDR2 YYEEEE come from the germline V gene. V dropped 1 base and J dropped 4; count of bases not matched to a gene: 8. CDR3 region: CASSLFGTGKGETQYF. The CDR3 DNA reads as TGTGCCAGCAGCTTGTTTGGGACAGGGAAAGGAGAGACCCAGTACTTC.

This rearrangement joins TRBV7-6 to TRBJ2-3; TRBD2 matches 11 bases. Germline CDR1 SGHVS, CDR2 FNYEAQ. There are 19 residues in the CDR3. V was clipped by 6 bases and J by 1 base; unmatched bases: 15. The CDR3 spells CASRGIGLAGGLRTDTQYF. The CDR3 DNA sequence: TGTGCCAGCAGGGGAATAGGCCTAGCGGGAGGATTACGCACAGATACGCAGTATTTT. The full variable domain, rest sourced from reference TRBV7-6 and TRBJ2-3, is GAGVSQSPRYKVTKRGQDVALRCDPISGHVSLYWYRQALGQGPEFLTYFNYEAQQDKSGLPNDRFSAERPEGSISTLTIQRTEQRDSAMYRCASRGIGLAGGLRTDTQYFGPGTRLTVL.

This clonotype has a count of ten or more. CDR3 sequence: CSARTQSYNEQFF. The CDR3 nucleotides are TGCAGTGCTAGAACCCAGTCCTACAATGAGCAGTTCTTC. The V and J genes are TRBV20-1 and TRBJ2-1; D not resolved. V was clipped by 2 bases and J by 1 base, with 6 bases between them. CDR1 and CDR2 (germline): DFQATT, SNEGSKA (reference sequence). The length of the CDR3 is 13 residues.